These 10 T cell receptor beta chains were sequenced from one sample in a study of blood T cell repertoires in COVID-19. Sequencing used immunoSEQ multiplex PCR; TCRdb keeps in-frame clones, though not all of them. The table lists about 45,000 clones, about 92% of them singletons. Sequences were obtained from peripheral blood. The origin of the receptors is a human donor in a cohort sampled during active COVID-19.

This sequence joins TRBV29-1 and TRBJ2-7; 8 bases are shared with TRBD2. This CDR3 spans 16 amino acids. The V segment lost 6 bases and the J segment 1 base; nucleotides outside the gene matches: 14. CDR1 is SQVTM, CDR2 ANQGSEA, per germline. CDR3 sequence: CSVRGGLRDGSYEQYF. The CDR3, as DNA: TGCAGCGTACGGGGGGGCCTGCGGGACGGGTCCTACGAGCAGTACTTC.

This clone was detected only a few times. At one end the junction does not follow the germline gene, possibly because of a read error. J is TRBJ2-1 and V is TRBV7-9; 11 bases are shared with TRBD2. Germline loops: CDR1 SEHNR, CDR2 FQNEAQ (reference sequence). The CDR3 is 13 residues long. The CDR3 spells CASSLAGGHEQFF. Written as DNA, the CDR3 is TGTGCCAGCAGCCTAGCGGGAGGTCATGAGCAGTTCTTC. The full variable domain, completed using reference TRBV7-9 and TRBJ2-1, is DTGVSQNPRHKITKRGQNVTFRCDPISEHNRLYWYRQTLGQGPEFLTYFQNEAQLEKSRLLSDRFSAERPKGSFSTLEIQRTEQGDSAMYLCASSLAGGHEQFFGPGTRLTVL.

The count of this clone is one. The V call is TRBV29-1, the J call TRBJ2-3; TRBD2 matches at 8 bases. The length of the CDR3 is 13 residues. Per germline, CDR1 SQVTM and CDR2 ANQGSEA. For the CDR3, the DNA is TGCAGTGATCTGCGGGGGGGCACAGATACGCAGTATTTT. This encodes CSDLRGGTDTQYF.

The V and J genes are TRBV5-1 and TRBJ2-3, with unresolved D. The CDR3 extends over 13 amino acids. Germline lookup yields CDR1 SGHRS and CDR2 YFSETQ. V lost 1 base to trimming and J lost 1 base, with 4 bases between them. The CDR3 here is CASSLQGTDTQYF. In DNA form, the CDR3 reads TGCGCCAGCAGCTTGCAGGGCACAGATACGCAGTATTTT.

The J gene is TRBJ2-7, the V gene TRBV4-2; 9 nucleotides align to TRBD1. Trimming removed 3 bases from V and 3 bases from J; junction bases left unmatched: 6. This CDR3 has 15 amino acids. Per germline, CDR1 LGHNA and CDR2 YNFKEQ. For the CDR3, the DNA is TGTGCCAGCAGCCACACAGGGGGCTCCTACTACGAGCAGTACTTC. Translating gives CASSHTGGSYYEQYF.

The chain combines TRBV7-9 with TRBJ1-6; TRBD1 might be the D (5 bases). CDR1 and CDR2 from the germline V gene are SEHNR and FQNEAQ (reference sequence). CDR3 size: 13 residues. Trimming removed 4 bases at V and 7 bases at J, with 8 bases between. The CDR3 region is CASSSGGNSPLHF. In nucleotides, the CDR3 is TGTGCCAGCAGCTCTGGGGGGAATTCACCCCTCCACTTT.

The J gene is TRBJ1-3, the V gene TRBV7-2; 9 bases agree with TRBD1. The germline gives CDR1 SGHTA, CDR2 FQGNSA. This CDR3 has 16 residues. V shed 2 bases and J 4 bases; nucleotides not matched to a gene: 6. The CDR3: CASSLMGTGTGNTIYF. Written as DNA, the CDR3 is TGTGCCAGCAGCTTAATGGGGACAGGGACCGGAAACACCATATATTTT.

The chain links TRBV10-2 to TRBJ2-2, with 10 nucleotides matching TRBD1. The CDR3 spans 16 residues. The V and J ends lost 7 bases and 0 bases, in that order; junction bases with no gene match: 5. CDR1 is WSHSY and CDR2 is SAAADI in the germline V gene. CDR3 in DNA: TGCGCCAGCACCATGGGACAGGGGACGAACACCGGGGAGCTGTTTTTT. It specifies CASTMGQGTNTGELFF.

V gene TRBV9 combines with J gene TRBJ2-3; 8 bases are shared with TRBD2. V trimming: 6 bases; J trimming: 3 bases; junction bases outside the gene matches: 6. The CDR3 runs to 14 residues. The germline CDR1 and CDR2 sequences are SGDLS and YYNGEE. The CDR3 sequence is CASNRGGRTDTQYF. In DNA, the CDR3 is TGTGCCAGCAATCGGGGGGGCCGTACAGATACGCAGTATTTT.

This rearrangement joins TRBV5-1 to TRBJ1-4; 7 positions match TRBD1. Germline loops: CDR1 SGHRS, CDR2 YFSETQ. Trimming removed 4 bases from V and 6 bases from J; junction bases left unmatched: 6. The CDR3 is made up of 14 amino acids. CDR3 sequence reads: CASSPGQRHEKLFF. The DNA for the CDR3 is TGCGCCAGCAGCCCGGGACAGAGACATGAAAAACTGTTTTTT. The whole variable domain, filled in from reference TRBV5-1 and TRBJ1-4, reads KAGVTQTPRYLIKTRGQQVTLSCSPISGHRSVSWYQQTPGQGLQFLFEYFSETQRNKGNFPGRFSGRQFSNSRSEMNVSTLELGDSALYLCASSPGQRHEKLFFGSGTQLSVL.